A selection of T cell receptor beta chains follows, all from one sample in a study of blood T cells in healthy people across ages. TCRdb ran MiXCR on the 5' RACE reads and lists one entry per CDR3 protein. The sample yields approximately 790,000 distinct CDR3 sequences, 62% seen once. Input material: blood. The receptor set was obtained from a man younger than 40 in good health. The CDR3 runs from the conserved cysteine through the conserved F or W. D genes are given only for firm matches. Only some rows state a clone size, as once, few, many or a class for expanded clones.

>few|TRBV9|.|TRBJ2-1
TGTGCCAGCAGCTCCTACCGGGGTCGCTCCTACAATGAGCAGTTCTTC
CASSSYRGRSYNEQFF
>once|TRBV7-3|.|TRBJ2-1
TGTGCCAGCCGAGGGCGCACGAGCTCCTACAATGAGCAGTTCTTC
CASRGRTSSYNEQFF
>.|TRBV24-1|.|TRBJ2-7
TGTGCCACCAGTGATGCCGGGACAAGGAGCTCCTACGAGCAGTACTTC
CATSDAGTRSSYEQYF
>.|TRBV24-1|.|TRBJ2-5
TGTGCCACCAGTGACGAACTGGAGACCCAGTACTTC
CATSDELETQYF
>.|TRBV21-1|.|TRBJ2-7
TGTGCCAGCAGACACCCAGGCAGGGGGTACGAGCAGTACTTC
CASRHPGRGYEQYF
>.|TRBV5-1|TRBD1|TRBJ2-1
TGCGCCAGCACCTTGTATGTAGGGGGCACATCCTACAATGAGCAGTTCTTC
CASTLYVGGTSYNEQFF
>many|TRBV6-2/TRBV6-3|.|TRBJ2-1
TGTGCCAGCAGTTCGTCGACTAGGTTGAATGAGCAGTTCTTC
CASSSSTRLNEQFF
>.|TRBV9|.|TRBJ1-2
TGTGCCAGCAGCGTAGATCCCCGGGACGGTAACTATGGCTACACCTTC
CASSVDPRDGNYGYTF
>.|TRBV25-1|.|TRBJ2-7
TGTGCCAGCAGTGAGTCCTCCAGGGACGAGCAGTACTTC
CASSESSRDEQYF
>.|TRBV18|.|TRBJ2-6
TGTGCCAGCTCACCCCGGTCCAAAGATCCCTCTGGGGCCAACGTCCTGACTTTC
CASSPRSKDPSGANVLTF
>.|TRBV6-5|TRBD2|TRBJ2-3
TGTGCCAGCAGACACTTGCGGGGGGGGTACACAGATACGCAGTATTTT
CASRHLRGGYTDTQYF
>once|TRBV2|.|TRBJ1-4
TGTGCCAGCAGCCCCTTGGCGGCGGAAAAACTGTTTTTT
CASSPLAAEKLFF
>.|TRBV29-1|TRBD1|TRBJ1-1
TGCAGCGTTGCACAGGGGGCGTGGAACACTGAAGCTTTCTTT
CSVAQGAWNTEAFF
>.|TRBV7-2|.|TRBJ2-5
TGTGCCAGCAGCTTAGCACTACGCGACCAGTACTTC
CASSLALRDQYF
>.|TRBV12-3/TRBV12-4|TRBD2|TRBJ2-5
TGTGCCAGCAGGCGGGAGGGAACGGAGACCCAGTACTTC
CASRREGTETQYF
>.|TRBV12-3/TRBV12-4|.|TRBJ2-3
TGTGCCTCCGCGGCAGGGACAGATACGCAGTATTTT
CASAAGTDTQYF
>few|TRBV2|.|TRBJ1-4
TGTGCCAGCAGTGAATGGTCTAATGAAAAACTGTTTTTT
CASSEWSNEKLFF
>few|TRBV6-2/TRBV6-3|.|TRBJ2-1
TGTGCCAGCAGCCCGGGCTGGAGGAATGAGCAGTTCTTC
CASSPGWRNEQFF
>.|TRBV9|TRBD1|TRBJ2-7
TGTGCCAGCAGCCTAAGGGACAGCTCAGACGAGCAGTACTTC
CASSLRDSSDEQYF
>few|TRBV6-2/TRBV6-3|.|TRBJ2-5
TGTGCCAGCAGTCGTTGGGGGCAACAAGAGACCCAGTACTTC
CASSRWGQQETQYF
>.|TRBV12-3/TRBV12-4|.|TRBJ1-2
TGTGCCAGCAGTGTAGTAGGGTCCGATGGCTACACCTTC
CASSVVGSDGYTF
>few|TRBV29-1|TRBD1|TRBJ2-3
TGCAGCGTTGGGAGACAGGGGATAACAGATACGCAGTATTTT
CSVGRQGITDTQYF
>.|TRBV5-1|.|TRBJ2-7
TGCGCCAGCAGCTTCCCCGCGACCGAGGGAGATGAGCAGTACTTC
CASSFPATEGDEQYF
>.|TRBV5-1|.|TRBJ2-7
TGCGCCAGCAGCGTTGCGCCAGGGGACCCCTACGAGCAGTACTTC
CASSVAPGDPYEQYF
>.|TRBV6-2/TRBV6-3|.|TRBJ2-4
TGTGCCAGCAGTTGGGAAGAAAAGTTAGCCAAAAACATTCAGTACTTC
CASSWEEKLAKNIQYF
>.|TRBV20-1|TRBD1|TRBJ1-5
TGCAGTGCTAGATCCGGGACAGGGGGTCAGCCCCAGCATTTT
CSARSGTGGQPQHF
>.|TRBV12-3/TRBV12-4|.|TRBJ2-7
TGTGCCAGCAGTTTGGGTGTCCGCTCCTACGAGCAGTACTTC
CASSLGVRSYEQYF
>.|TRBV20-1|TRBD1|TRBJ1-5
TGCAGTGCTAGAGATGGCCAGGGGGCTGGTCAGCCCCAGCATTTT
CSARDGQGAGQPQHF
>.|TRBV7-6|.|TRBJ2-6
TGTGCCAGCAGCTTAGCGCCGGGAAGCTCTGGGGCCAACGTCCTGACTTTC
CASSLAPGSSGANVLTF
>.|TRBV12-3/TRBV12-4|.|TRBJ2-3
TGTGCCAGCAGTTTAGTTAGTATGACAGATACGCAGTATTTT
CASSLVSMTDTQYF
>.|TRBV9|TRBD1|TRBJ1-6
TGTGCCAGCAGCGTCGACAGGGGAGGTTCACCCCTCCACTTT
CASSVDRGGSPLHF
>.|TRBV30|.|TRBJ1-5
TGTGCCTGGAGTGTAGGCGCGGGGAATCAGCCCCAGCATTTT
CAWSVGAGNQPQHF
>.|TRBV29-1|TRBD2|TRBJ2-3
TGCAGCGCCCATCGGGGGGGCCCAGATACGCAGTATTTT
CSAHRGGPDTQYF
>.|TRBV20-1|.|TRBJ1-4
TGCAGCCCTCGGGCTATTTACTATGCAACTAATGAAAAACTGTTTTTT
CSPRAIYYATNEKLFF
>once|TRBV7-2|TRBD2|TRBJ2-3
TGTGCCAGCAGCTTAACCAGCGGGGGTAGTCACAGGATAATGTATTTT
CASSLTSGGSHRIMYF
>few|TRBV7-9|TRBD1|TRBJ2-7
TGTGCCAGCAGCTCGGACAGGGGGCGTACCTCCTACGAGCAGTACTTC
CASSSDRGRTSYEQYF
>.|TRBV2|.|TRBJ2-5
TGTGCCAGCAGCGACGGAACGTCACGGCGGTACTTC
CASSDGTSRRYF
>.|TRBV12-3/TRBV12-4|TRBD2|TRBJ2-1
TGTGCCAGCAGCTCACAAGCACCGGGACTAAGCGGTCAGCAGTTCTTC
CASSSQAPGLSGQQFF